These 27 T cell receptor beta chains came from one sample sequenced in a study of CD8 T cells in ankylosing spondylitis. TCRdb re-called the 5' RACE reads with MiXCR, one entry per CDR3 protein. The sample records about 360,000 distinct CDR3 sequences, 20% being singletons. What was sequenced was blood, either unsorted or a sorted T cell fraction (not recorded which). These receptors all come from a male donor with ankylosing spondylitis or in good health (not recorded which).

The gene calls are TRBV9 and TRBJ2-7; a possible D gene is TRBD1 (6 bases). Germline CDR1 and CDR2: SGDLS and YYNGEE. V lost 3 bases to trimming and J lost 2 bases, with 15 bases between them. The CDR3 contains 15 residues. The CDR3 loop is CASSAGTTSTYEQYF. The CDR3, as DNA: TGTGCCAGCAGCGCCGGGACAACCAGCACCTACGAGCAGTACTTC.

This rearrangement joins TRBV9 to TRBJ2-1; the D gene is possibly TRBD2 (6 bases). There are 14 residues in the CDR3. CDR1 is SGDLS and CDR2 is YYNGEE in the germline V gene. V was shortened by 7 bases and J by 0 bases, with 11 bases between the two germline ends. CDR3 amino acids: CASGGTSSYNEQFF. CDR3 nucleotide sequence: TGTGCCAGCGGAGGGACGAGCTCCTACAATGAGCAGTTCTTC.

The chain carries TRBV7-9 and TRBJ2-3; TRBD2 aligns across 10 bases. The CDR3 extends over 15 amino acids. The V gene's germline CDR1 is SEHNR and CDR2 FQNEAQ (reference sequence). V was pared by 5 bases and J by 2 bases, with 4 bases of the junction left unmatched. CDR3 nucleotide sequence: TGTGCCAGCAGCCGTGGACTAGCGGCCACAGATACGCAGTATTTT. Amino acid sequence: CASSRGLAATDTQYF.

This clonotype was detected only a few times. The chain couples TRBV29-1 to TRBJ2-7; 7 nucleotides line up with TRBD1. Per germline, CDR1 SQVTM and CDR2 ANQGSEA. This CDR3 has 13 residues. With 3 bases clipped from V and 5 bases from J, the junction kept 7 bases outside the gene matches. The CDR3 coding sequence is TGCAGCGTTGATGGTGACAGGGCCGACGAGCAGTACTTC. Residues: CSVDGDRADEQYF.

The chain employs TRBV5-1 and TRBJ2-2; D is uncertain. Germline CDR1 SGHRS, CDR2 YFSETQ. CDR3 length: 16 amino acids. V was trimmed by 0 bases and J by 0 bases, leaving 9 bases between them. The DNA for the CDR3 is TGCGCCAGCAGCTTGGTCGCGCACACGAACACCGGGGAGCTGTTTTTT. Amino acid sequence: CASSLVAHTNTGELFF.

The chain is built from TRBV6-1 and TRBJ2-7, with D hard to call. Germline loops: CDR1 MNHNS, CDR2 SASEGT. Trimming took 4 bases from V and 3 from J, leaving 10 bases between them. The CDR3 covers 13 residues. The CDR3 reads CASSGSPNYEQYF. CDR3 nucleotide sequence: TGTGCCAGCAGTGGTTCACCTAACTACGAGCAGTACTTC.

The chain employs TRBV11-2 and TRBJ2-1, with D perhaps matching TRBD2 (5 bases). V gave up 8 bases and J gave up 9 bases, with 17 bases separating them. The CDR3 has 13 residues. Germline V lookup: CDR1 SGHAT, CDR2 FQNNGV. The CDR3 spells CASRFRGKGEQFF. CDR3 bases: TGTGCCAGCCGATTCCGGGGTAAGGGTGAGCAGTTCTTC.

The CDR3, as DNA: TGCAGTGCCTCAAGGGTCTACTCCTACGAGCAGTACTTC. Translating it yields CSASRVYSYEQYF. This chain links TRBV20-1 with TRBJ2-7; D is uncertain. This CDR3 comprises 13 residues. The V gene lost 6 bases and the J gene lost 0 bases, with 12 bases spanning the gap. Germline V gene data show CDR1 as DFQATT and CDR2 as SNEGSKA (reference sequence).

This CDR3 reads CSARDPEDGTGELFF. The CDR3 nucleotides are TGCAGTGCTAGAGATCCCGAGGACGGAACCGGGGAGCTGTTTTTT. The gene calls are TRBV20-1 and TRBJ2-2, with D uncertain. The V gene's germline CDR1 is DFQATT and CDR2 SNEGSKA (reference sequence). The CDR3 is 15 amino acids. V was pared by 0 bases and J by 5 bases, with 13 bases between.

CDR3 sequence: CSVIPPRHSYNEQFF. The CDR3 nucleotides are TGCAGCGTCATCCCCCCGCGTCACTCCTACAATGAGCAGTTCTTC. This chain uses TRBV29-1 with TRBJ2-1; D not resolved. The CDR3 is made up of 15 amino acids. Germline lookup yields CDR1 SQVTM and CDR2 ANQGSEA. Between the trimmed V and J ends, which lost 6 bases and 0 bases, there was a span of 15 bases.

In this sample, this clonotype turned up a few times. The CDR3 region is CASSSGQGAHEQYF. In DNA form, the CDR3 reads TGTGCCAGCAGCTCAGGACAGGGGGCTCACGAGCAGTACTTC. This sequence joins TRBV5-5 and TRBJ2-7; 11 nucleotides align to TRBD1. The CDR3 length is 14 residues. The ends lost 3 bases at V and 5 bases at J; junction bases unmatched: 4. The germline CDR1 and CDR2 sequences are SGHKS and YYEKEE (reference sequence).

The rearrangement uses TRBV7-3 and TRBJ2-1; a weak D match, TRBD2 (6 bases). The V and J ends lost 2 bases and 6 bases respectively, with 11 bases between them. Per germline, CDR1 SGHTA and CDR2 FQGTGA. CDR3 size: 14 residues. The CDR3 coding sequence is TGTGCCAGCAGCTTAGCCTTGGGAGGCAATGAGCAGTTCTTC. This translates into CASSLALGGNEQFF. Combining the CDR3 with reference TRBV7-3 and TRBJ2-1 gives the whole variable domain GAGVSQTPSNKVTEKGKYVELRCDPISGHTALYWYRQSLGQGPEFLIYFQGTGAADDSGLPNDRFFAVRPEGSVSTLKIQRTERGDSAVYLCASSLALGGNEQFFGPGTRLTVL.

V usage is TRBV20-1 and J usage is TRBJ2-7, with unresolved D. The V end was cut by 0 bases, the J end by 2 bases, with 20 bases between. CDR1 is DFQATT, CDR2 SNEGSKA, per germline (reference sequence). This CDR3 has 17 residues. The CDR3 sequence is CSARDLLKQFNTYEQYF. The CDR3 coding sequence is TGCAGTGCTAGAGATTTATTGAAGCAGTTTAACACCTACGAGCAGTACTTC.

V is TRBV11-2 and J is TRBJ2-1; 11 bases map to TRBD1. Germline V gene sequence: CDR1 SGHAT, CDR2 FQNNGV. The CDR3 spans 15 residues. Losses at the gene ends were 4 bases for V and 9 bases for J; bases not matched to a gene: 8. The CDR3 DNA is TGTGCCAGCAGCTCCCGTGGGGACAGGGGGGGTGAGCAGTTCTTC. It specifies CASSSRGDRGGEQFF.

The rearrangement links TRBV10-3 to TRBJ2-5; D is uncertain. V gave up 7 bases and J gave up 1 base, with 10 bases separating them. The CDR3 has 13 residues. CDR1 ENHRY and CDR2 SYGVKD come from the germline V gene. CDR3 sequence: CAITGTLQETQYF. CDR3 DNA sequence: TGTGCCATCACGGGCACCCTCCAAGAGACCCAGTACTTC.

The chain links TRBV12-3 or TRBV12-4 to TRBJ2-3; possibly TRBD2 for D (7 bases). The CDR3 spans 13 residues. With 10 bases removed from V and 3 bases from J, the gap between germline ends came to 14 bases. DNA for the CDR3: TGTGCCACCTTAGGGGGGGTAACAGATACGCAGTATTTT. This codes for CATLGGVTDTQYF.

The chain uses TRBV4-1 and TRBJ2-4; 16 positions match TRBD2. Germline trimming cut 4 bases from V and 12 bases from J; bases unmatched to any gene: 15. The CDR3 spans 18 residues. The germline V gene encodes CDR1 MGHRA and CDR2 YSYEKL. CDR3 amino acids: CASSPGTSGGAMPGSQYF. In DNA, the CDR3 is TGCGCCAGCAGCCCTGGGACTAGCGGGGGGGCCATGCCAGGCTCTCAGTACTTC.

The V and J genes are TRBV7-9 and TRBJ2-2, with no clear D. Germline-derived CDR1 and CDR2 are SEHNR and FQNEAQ (reference sequence). This CDR3 is 14 amino acids long. The V and J ends lost 1 base and 4 bases respectively, with 7 bases between them. CDR3: CASSLVMSTGELFF. The DNA of the CDR3 is TGTGCCAGCAGCTTAGTTATGTCCACCGGGGAGCTGTTTTTT.

This clonotype has only a few counts. The genes are TRBV7-6 and TRBJ2-3, with 8 bases identical to TRBD2. The CDR3 totals 15 residues. J lost 1 base, V lost 5 bases, and 5 bases had no gene match. Per the germline V gene, CDR1 is SGHVS and CDR2 is FNYEAQ. CDR3 sequence reads: CASSLFGGGTDTQYF. DNA for the CDR3: TGTGCCAGCAGCCTCTTCGGGGGGGGCACAGATACGCAGTATTTT.

The chain has TRBV9 and TRBJ2-7, with D maybe TRBD1 (6 bases). The CDR3 is made up of 14 amino acids. Germline V gene sequence: CDR1 SGDLS, CDR2 YYNGEE. The V gene lost 3 bases and the J gene lost 2 bases, with 12 bases spanning the gap. CDR3 nucleotides: TGTGCCAGCAGCGGGGCTCCAGGGGCCTACGAGCAGTACTTC. This codes for CASSGAPGAYEQYF. The variable domain in full, completed from reference TRBV9 and TRBJ2-7, reads DSGVTQTPKHLITATGQRVTLRCSPRSGDLSVYWYQQSLDQGLQFLIQYYNGEERAKGNILERFSAQQFPDLHSELNLSSLELGDSALYFCASSGAPGAYEQYFGPGTRLTVT.

The chain combines TRBV21-1 with TRBJ1-1; TRBD1 is the table's D call, not checked against the DNA. TRBV21-1 is marked as a pseudogene. The CDR3 has 14 amino acids. This CDR3 reads CANLPTGPNTEAFF. CDR3 nucleotide sequence: TGTGCCAACCTCCCGACAGGGCCAAACACTGAAGCTTTCTTT.

The chain links TRBV27 to TRBJ2-1; 11 nucleotides align to TRBD2. With V trimmed by 7 bases and J by 7 bases, 12 bases remained unmatched. Germline CDR1 MNHEY, CDR2 SMNVEV (reference sequence). This CDR3 contains 16 residues. The CDR3 loop reads CASTWGLAGGVNEQFF. CDR3 sequence (DNA): TGTGCCAGCACCTGGGGGCTAGCGGGGGGCGTGAATGAGCAGTTCTTC.

The chain has TRBV13 and TRBJ2-6; D unresolved. The V gene lost 2 bases and the J gene lost 1 base, with 6 bases spanning the gap. Germline values: CDR1 PRHDT, CDR2 FYEKMQ (reference sequence). This CDR3 is 15 amino acids long. For the CDR3, the DNA is TGTGCCAGCAGCTTACAAGGTTCTGGGGCCAACGTCCTGACTTTC. It encodes CASSLQGSGANVLTF.

The CDR3 bases are TGTGCCACCAGCAGAGATCGTATCAGGGTGAACACTGAAGCTTTCTTT. Its protein product is CATSRDRIRVNTEAFF. The J gene is TRBJ1-1, the V gene TRBV15, with D possibly TRBD1 on 5 matching bases. This CDR3 has 16 amino acids. Trimming took 0 bases from V and 0 from J, leaving 11 bases between them. Germline loops: CDR1 LNHNV, CDR2 YYDKDF (reference sequence).

There are a few counts of this clonotype. V usage is TRBV6-1 and J usage is TRBJ2-3, with D perhaps TRBD2 (5 bases). V shed 6 bases and J shed 2 bases, with 15 bases lying between them. Per the germline V gene, CDR1 is MNHNS and CDR2 is SASEGT. The CDR3 spans 15 residues. The CDR3 loop is CASSPFEGDTDTQYF. Written as DNA, the CDR3 is TGTGCCAGCAGCCCCTTTGAGGGTGACACAGATACGCAGTATTTT.

This clonotype has a handful of counts. The chain joins TRBV29-1 to TRBJ1-2; D gene unclear. This CDR3 has 11 amino acids. Trimming took 4 bases from V and 5 from J, leaving 8 bases between them. Germline-derived CDR1 and CDR2 are SQVTM and ANQGSEA. CDR3: CSVAAGYGYTF. The CDR3 DNA is TGCAGCGTTGCCGCGGGGTATGGCTACACCTTC.

The CDR3 region is CSVVQAPNNEQFF. The CDR3 nucleotides read TGCAGCGTCGTCCAGGCCCCGAACAATGAGCAGTTCTTC. The chain couples TRBV29-1 to TRBJ2-1, with D hard to call. Germline-derived CDR1 and CDR2 are SQVTM and ANQGSEA. V was pared by 6 bases and J by 5 bases, with 14 bases between. The CDR3 totals 13 residues.